This TCR beta chain originates from a study of OX40 agonist ivuxolimab in advanced cancers. Study-wide context: Hepatocellular carcinoma, melanoma, renal cell or head and neck cancer occurred in dose-escalation patients. Age averaged around 60 years (range roughly 23 to 85), and less than 85% were male. Study-level results: More expanded clones were seen, on average, in CD8+ T cells than in CD4+.

Some clones are missing from TCRdb's copy, which holds only in-frame ones; the method was immunoSEQ multiplex PCR. The sample shows approximately 77,000 clones, about 93% of them seen only once. About this clone: Its antigen is as yet unknown. This specimen includes other DNA sequences encoding the same CDR3.

Germline lookup yields CDR1 MNHEY and CDR2 SVGAGI. This CDR3 is 13 amino acids long. The V and J ends lost 3 bases and 4 bases respectively, with 7 bases between them. The genes are TRBV6-5 and TRBJ1-5; D may be TRBD1 (5 bases). This receptor was taken from an adult with an advanced solid tumor such as melanoma, head and neck, liver or kidney cancer. Sequencing was performed on CD4+ or CD8+ T cells sorted from blood, taken in a trial of the OX40 agonist ivuxolimab. This CDR3 is CASSYDRNQPQHF. CDR3 nucleotides: TGTGCCAGCAGTTATGACAGAAATCAGCCCCAGCATTTT.